The T cell receptor (beta chain) described here comes from a study of T cells in Graves' hyperthyroidism and ophthalmopathy. Trimming shortened V by 0 bases and J by 4 bases, and 21 bases separated the two germline ends. The CDR3 runs 17 residues. Germline values: CDR1 SQVTM, CDR2 ANQGSEA. TCR beta CDR3 region amplification was performed from RNA transcripts. Researchers ran a first-round RT-PCR on the TCR CDR3 using the HTBI primer set. TCRdb fed the multiplex PCR reads into MiXCR, producing one record per CDR3 protein. The sample has some 600,000 distinct CDR3 sequences; around 45% are singletons. The rearrangement uses TRBV29-1 and TRBJ1-2, with a possible D match to TRBD1 (6 bases). The receptor was isolated from a young woman with Graves' hyperthyroidism. The specimen sequenced was peripheral blood or thyroid tissue (not recorded which). The CDR3 region is CSVEDRLTGGDGYGYTF. CDR3 DNA sequence: TGCAGCGTTGAAGATAGGCTCACCGGGGGCGACGGCTATGGCTACACCTTC.